A selection of T cell receptor beta chains follows, all from one sample in a study of cytomegalovirus exposure and HLA in healthy donors. Here immunoSEQ multiplex PCR was the method, and the copy in TCRdb shows in-frame clones only, minus some. Of 100,000 to 150,000 clones in the sample, roughly 73% were seen once. The specimen was PBMCs. These receptors originate from a male donor in good health and CMV-seronegative. The CDR3 runs from the conserved cysteine through the conserved F or W. A D gene is named only where the DNA matches it firmly. Clone size is given for some rows only: seen once, a few or many times, or a class if the clone is expanded.

clone size: NA
J gene: TRBJ2-1
D gene: NA
CDR3 length: 14
V gene: TRBV2
CDR3 protein: CASSDGAGTNEQFF
CDR3 DNA: TGTGCCAGCAGTGATGGTGCGGGAACCAATGAGCAGTTCTTC

clone size: NA
J gene: TRBJ1-5
D gene: TRBD1
CDR3 length: 16
V gene: TRBV19
CDR3 protein: CASSATTGGGWQPQHF
CDR3 DNA: TGTGCCAGTAGTGCCACAACAGGGGGCGGTTGGCAGCCCCAGCATTTT

clone size: NA
J gene: TRBJ2-3
D gene: TRBD2
CDR3 length: 11
V gene: TRBV9
CDR3 protein: CASSGGGGEYF
CDR3 DNA: TGTGCCAGCAGTGGAGGTGGGGGGGAGTATTTT

clone size: many
J gene: TRBJ1-4
D gene: TRBD1
CDR3 length: 15
V gene: TRBV4-3
CDR3 protein: CASSPEAGDRGKLFF
CDR3 DNA: TGCGCCAGCAGCCCCGAGGCAGGGGACAGGGGAAAACTGTTTTTT

clone size: NA
J gene: TRBJ2-3
D gene: TRBD2
CDR3 length: 16
V gene: TRBV5-1
CDR3 protein: CASSLGTSGGVDTQYF
CDR3 DNA: TGCGCCAGCAGCTTGGGGACTAGCGGGGGGGTAGATACGCAGTATTTT

clone size: NA
J gene: TRBJ2-7
D gene: TRBD1
CDR3 length: 16
V gene: TRBV9
CDR3 protein: CASSPLGQGDSYEQYF
CDR3 DNA: TGTGCCAGCAGCCCCCTGGGACAGGGGGATTCCTACGAGCAGTACTTC

clone size: NA
J gene: TRBJ2-7
D gene: NA
CDR3 length: 13
V gene: TRBV27
CDR3 protein: CASSFGQSYEQYF
CDR3 DNA: TGTGCCAGCAGTTTTGGACAGTCCTACGAGCAGTACTTC

clone size: NA
J gene: TRBJ2-5
D gene: TRBD2
CDR3 length: 15
V gene: TRBV5-6
CDR3 protein: CASSFTSGGKETQYF
CDR3 DNA: TGTGCCAGCAGCTTTACTAGCGGGGGGAAAGAGACCCAGTACTTC

clone size: NA
J gene: TRBJ2-3
D gene: TRBD2
CDR3 length: 17
V gene: TRBV4-3
CDR3 protein: CASSSRLAGGRGDTQYF
CDR3 DNA: TGCGCCAGCAGCTCCCGACTAGCGGGGGGGCGTGGAGATACGCAGTATTTT

clone size: NA
J gene: TRBJ2-5
D gene: TRBD2
CDR3 length: 13
V gene: TRBV30
CDR3 protein: CAWSELAQETQYF
CDR3 DNA: TGTGCCTGGAGTGAACTAGCGCAAGAGACCCAGTACTTC

clone size: NA
J gene: TRBJ2-7
D gene: NA
CDR3 length: 15
V gene: TRBV6-5
CDR3 protein: CASSLGWSRAYEQYF
CDR3 DNA: TGTGCCAGCAGTTTAGGGTGGTCCAGGGCCTACGAGCAGTACTTC

clone size: once
J gene: TRBJ1-1
D gene: TRBD1
CDR3 length: 14
V gene: TRBV19
CDR3 protein: CASSGQGLNTEAFF
CDR3 DNA: TGTGCCAGTAGTGGACAGGGACTGAACACTGAAGCTTTCTTT

clone size: NA
J gene: TRBJ2-7
D gene: TRBD1
CDR3 length: 14
V gene: TRBV19
CDR3 protein: CASTPGTGDYEQYF
CDR3 DNA: TGTGCCAGTACCCCCGGGACAGGGGACTACGAGCAGTACTTC

clone size: NA
J gene: TRBJ2-7
D gene: NA
CDR3 length: 13
V gene: TRBV9
CDR3 protein: CASSPRPSYEQYF
CDR3 DNA: TGTGCCAGCAGCCCCCGCCCGAGCTACGAGCAGTACTTC

clone size: once
J gene: TRBJ2-2
D gene: TRBD2
CDR3 length: 16
V gene: TRBV7-2
CDR3 protein: CASSWTSGGDTGELFF
CDR3 DNA: TGTGCCAGCAGCTGGACTAGCGGGGGAGACACCGGGGAGCTGTTTTTT

clone size: few
J gene: TRBJ2-7
D gene: TRBD1
CDR3 length: 14
V gene: TRBV4-1
CDR3 protein: CASSKNQGAGEQYF
CDR3 DNA: TGCGCCAGCAGCAAAAACCAGGGGGCTGGCGAGCAGTACTTC

clone size: NA
J gene: TRBJ2-5
D gene: NA
CDR3 length: 11
V gene: TRBV11-2
CDR3 protein: CASRGRETQYF
CDR3 DNA: TGTGCCAGCAGGGGGAGGGAGACCCAGTACTTC

clone size: NA
J gene: TRBJ1-6
D gene: NA
CDR3 length: 14
V gene: TRBV7-8
CDR3 protein: CASSLRSGNSPLHF
CDR3 DNA: TGTGCCAGCAGCTTAAGGTCCGGGAATTCACCCCTCCACTTT

clone size: NA
J gene: TRBJ1-1
D gene: TRBD1
CDR3 length: 14
V gene: TRBV7-2
CDR3 protein: CASSPTGGLSEAFF
CDR3 DNA: TGTGCCAGCAGCCCGACAGGGGGATTGAGTGAAGCTTTCTTT

clone size: NA
J gene: TRBJ2-3
D gene: TRBD2
CDR3 length: 16
V gene: TRBV2
CDR3 protein: CASSRTSGLSTDTQYF
CDR3 DNA: TGTGCCAGCAGCCGCACTAGCGGACTAAGCACAGATACGCAGTATTTT

clone size: NA
J gene: TRBJ2-3
D gene: NA
CDR3 length: 15
V gene: TRBV5-1
CDR3 protein: CASSLAQASTDTQYF
CDR3 DNA: TGCGCCAGCAGCTTGGCACAGGCTAGCACAGATACGCAGTATTTT

clone size: NA
J gene: TRBJ1-1
D gene: NA
CDR3 length: 13
V gene: TRBV6-5
CDR3 protein: CASSYGSATEAFF
CDR3 DNA: TGTGCCAGCAGTTACGGCAGCGCCACTGAAGCTTTCTTT

clone size: NA
J gene: TRBJ1-3
D gene: NA
CDR3 length: 15
V gene: TRBV19
CDR3 protein: CASSMRSPSGNTIYF
CDR3 DNA: TGTGCCAGTAGCATGCGAAGCCCCTCTGGAAACACCATATATTTT

clone size: NA
J gene: TRBJ1-5
D gene: NA
CDR3 length: 17
V gene: TRBV27
CDR3 protein: CASSLSGDIYSDQPQHF
CDR3 DNA: TGTGCCAGCAGTTTATCGGGGGACATTTATAGCGATCAGCCCCAGCATTTT

clone size: few
J gene: TRBJ2-7
D gene: TRBD1
CDR3 length: 15
V gene: TRBV4-3
CDR3 protein: CASSQDRQGWLEQYF
CDR3 DNA: TGCGCCAGCAGCCAAGATCGACAGGGGTGGCTCGAGCAGTACTTC

clone size: NA
J gene: TRBJ1-6
D gene: NA
CDR3 length: 13
V gene: TRBV9
CDR3 protein: CASSEGNNSPLHF
CDR3 DNA: TGTGCCAGCAGCGAGGGGAACAATTCACCCCTCCACTTT

clone size: once
J gene: TRBJ1-2
D gene: TRBD1
CDR3 length: 14
V gene: TRBV2
CDR3 protein: CASRPTGDPYGYTF
CDR3 DNA: TGTGCCAGCAGACCAACAGGGGATCCCTATGGCTACACCTTC

clone size: NA
J gene: TRBJ2-1
D gene: TRBD2
CDR3 length: 15
V gene: TRBV19
CDR3 protein: CASSSSGSSYNEQFF
CDR3 DNA: TGTGCCAGTAGTTCCAGCGGGAGCTCCTACAATGAGCAGTTCTTC

clone size: few
J gene: TRBJ2-1
D gene: TRBD1
CDR3 length: 16
V gene: TRBV15
CDR3 protein: CATSSETGTGAREQFF
CDR3 DNA: TGTGCCACCAGCAGCGAAACCGGGACAGGGGCGAGGGAGCAGTTCTTC

clone size: NA
J gene: TRBJ1-2
D gene: TRBD1
CDR3 length: 15
V gene: TRBV7-9
CDR3 protein: CASSLAGTGAIGYTF
CDR3 DNA: TGTGCCAGCAGCTTAGCCGGGACAGGGGCAATTGGCTACACCTTC

clone size: once
J gene: TRBJ2-7
D gene: NA
CDR3 length: 12
V gene: TRBV25-1
CDR3 protein: CASSPRAGEQYF
CDR3 DNA: TGTGCCAGCAGTCCGAGGGCCGGGGAGCAGTACTTC

clone size: NA
J gene: TRBJ2-7
D gene: NA
CDR3 length: 15
V gene: TRBV5-5
CDR3 protein: CASSYHHREHDEQYF
CDR3 DNA: TGTGCCAGCAGTTATCACCACAGAGAGCACGACGAGCAGTACTTC

clone size: NA
J gene: TRBJ1-5
D gene: TRBD1
CDR3 length: 15
V gene: TRBV30
CDR3 protein: CAWSGQGVGVGPQHF
CDR3 DNA: TGTGCCTGGAGTGGACAGGGAGTGGGAGTTGGTCCCCAGCATTTT

clone size: NA
J gene: TRBJ2-5
D gene: NA
CDR3 length: 14
V gene: TRBV5-1
CDR3 protein: CASSLEDYQETQYF
CDR3 DNA: TGCGCCAGCAGCTTGGAAGACTACCAAGAGACCCAGTACTTC

clone size: NA
J gene: TRBJ2-4
D gene: NA
CDR3 length: 15
V gene: TRBV30
CDR3 protein: CAWSSWGGGWDIQYF
CDR3 DNA: TGTGCCTGGAGCTCGTGGGGAGGGGGTTGGGACATTCAGTACTTC